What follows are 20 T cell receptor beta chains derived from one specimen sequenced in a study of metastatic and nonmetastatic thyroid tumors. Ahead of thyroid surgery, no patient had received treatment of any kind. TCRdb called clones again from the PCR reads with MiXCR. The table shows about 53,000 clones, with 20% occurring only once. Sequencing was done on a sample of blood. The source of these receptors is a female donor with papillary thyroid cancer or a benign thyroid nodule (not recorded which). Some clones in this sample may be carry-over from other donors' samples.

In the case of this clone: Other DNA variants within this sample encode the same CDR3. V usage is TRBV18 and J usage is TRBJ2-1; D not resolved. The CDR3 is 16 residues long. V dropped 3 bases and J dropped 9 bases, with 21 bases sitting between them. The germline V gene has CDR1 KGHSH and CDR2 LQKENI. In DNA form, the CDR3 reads TGTGCCAGCTCACCTAACTCCAGGAATGATGTAAGTGAGCAGTTCTTC. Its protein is CASSPNSRNDVSEQFF.

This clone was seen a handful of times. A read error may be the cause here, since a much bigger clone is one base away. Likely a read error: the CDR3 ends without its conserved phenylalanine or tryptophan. The CDR3 DNA sequence: TGCGCCAGCAGCTTGGGGTCCAATAATGAAAAACTGTTTCTT. It specifies CASSLGSNNEKLFL. The chain joins TRBV5-1 to TRBJ1-4, with D hard to call. Germline CDR1 SGHRS, CDR2 YFSETQ. The CDR3 is 14 amino acids. Trimming left V 0 bases short and J 4 bases short, with 7 bases between.

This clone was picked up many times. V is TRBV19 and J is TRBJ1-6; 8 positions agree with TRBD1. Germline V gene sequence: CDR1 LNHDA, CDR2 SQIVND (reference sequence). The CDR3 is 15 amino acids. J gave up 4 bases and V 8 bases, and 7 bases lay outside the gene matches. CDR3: CASGSTGEYNSPLHF. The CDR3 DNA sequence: TGTGCCAGTGGATCGACAGGGGAGTATAATTCACCCCTCCACTTT.

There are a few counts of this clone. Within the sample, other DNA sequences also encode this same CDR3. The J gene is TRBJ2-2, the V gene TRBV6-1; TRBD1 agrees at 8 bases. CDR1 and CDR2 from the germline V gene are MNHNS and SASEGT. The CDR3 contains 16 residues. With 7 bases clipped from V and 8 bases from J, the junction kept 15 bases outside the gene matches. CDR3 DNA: TGTGCCAGCACACAACCCAGACAGGGGCCCACAGGGGAGCTGTTTTTT. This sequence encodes CASTQPRQGPTGELFF.

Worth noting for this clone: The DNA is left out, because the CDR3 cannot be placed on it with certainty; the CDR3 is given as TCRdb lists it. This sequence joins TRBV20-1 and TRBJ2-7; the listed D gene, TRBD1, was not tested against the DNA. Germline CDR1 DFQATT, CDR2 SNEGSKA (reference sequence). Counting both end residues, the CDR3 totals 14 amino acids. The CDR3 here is CSARVGRGIYERYF.

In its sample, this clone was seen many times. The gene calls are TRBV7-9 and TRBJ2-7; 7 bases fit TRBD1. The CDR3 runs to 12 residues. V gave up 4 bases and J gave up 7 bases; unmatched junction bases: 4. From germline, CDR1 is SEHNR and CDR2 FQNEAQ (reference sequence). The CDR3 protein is CASSSTGEEQYF. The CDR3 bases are TGTGCCAGCAGCTCAACAGGGGAAGAGCAGTACTTC.

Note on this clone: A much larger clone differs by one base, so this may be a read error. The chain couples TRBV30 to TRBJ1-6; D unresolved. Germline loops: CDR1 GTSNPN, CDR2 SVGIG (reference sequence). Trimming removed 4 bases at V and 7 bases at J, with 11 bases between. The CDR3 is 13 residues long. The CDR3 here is CAWTFQGNSPLHF. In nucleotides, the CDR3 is TGTGCCTGGACTTTCCAAGGGAATTCACCCCTCCACTTT.

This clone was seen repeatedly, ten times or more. CDR3 amino acids: CASSLVSGVRGETQYF. DNA for the CDR3: TGTGCCAGCAGCTTGGTTTCCGGTGTGAGGGGAGAGACCCAGTACTTC. This chain connects TRBV5-8 to TRBJ2-5; D is possibly TRBD1 or TRBD2 (5 bases each). The CDR3 length is 16 residues. Germline V gives CDR1 SGHTS, CDR2 YDEGEE. V lost 0 bases to trimming and J lost 4 bases, with 16 bases between them.

The CDR3 reads CSARGLSVDEQYF. The CDR3 DNA reads as TGCAGTGCTAGAGGACTATCGGTAGATGAGCAGTACTTC. The chain joins TRBV20-1 to TRBJ2-7, with D possibly being TRBD2 (5 bases). V was trimmed by 1 base and J by 7 bases, leaving 14 bases between them. The germline CDR1 and CDR2 sequences are DFQATT and SNEGSKA (reference sequence). The CDR3 extends over 13 amino acids.

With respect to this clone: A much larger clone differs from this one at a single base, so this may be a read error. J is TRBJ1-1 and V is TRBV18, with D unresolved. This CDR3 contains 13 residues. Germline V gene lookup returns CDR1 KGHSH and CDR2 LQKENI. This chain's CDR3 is CASPPSGDGKAFF. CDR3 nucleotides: TGTGCCAGCCCACCATCCGGGGATGGTAAAGCTTTCTTT.

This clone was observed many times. The CDR3 DNA sequence: TGTGCCAGTCTGTTGAACACTGAAGCTTTCTTT. It yields the protein CASLLNTEAFF. This rearrangement joins TRBV6-1 to TRBJ1-1; D is unclear. Germline V gene sequence: CDR1 MNHNS, CDR2 SASEGT. Trimming cost V 9 bases and J 0 bases, with 5 bases left between them. The CDR3 covers 11 residues.

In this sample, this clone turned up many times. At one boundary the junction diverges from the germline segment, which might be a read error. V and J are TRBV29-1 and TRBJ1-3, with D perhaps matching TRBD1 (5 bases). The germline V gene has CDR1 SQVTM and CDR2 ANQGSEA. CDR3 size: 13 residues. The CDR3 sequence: CSVAGPGMGTIYF. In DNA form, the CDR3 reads TGCAGTGTTGCTGGGCCAGGGATGGGCACCATATATTTT.

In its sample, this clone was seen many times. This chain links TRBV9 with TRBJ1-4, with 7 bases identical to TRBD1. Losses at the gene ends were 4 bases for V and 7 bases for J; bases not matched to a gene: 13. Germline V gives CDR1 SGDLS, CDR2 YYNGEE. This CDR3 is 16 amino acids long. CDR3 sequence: CASSPRGRGQSEKLFF. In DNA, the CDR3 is TGTGCCAGCAGCCCTCGAGGTAGGGGACAGTCTGAAAAACTGTTTTTT.

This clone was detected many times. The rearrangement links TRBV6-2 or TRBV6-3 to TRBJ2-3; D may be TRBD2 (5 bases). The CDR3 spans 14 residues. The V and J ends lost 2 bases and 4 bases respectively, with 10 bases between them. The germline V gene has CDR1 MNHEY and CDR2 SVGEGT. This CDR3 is CASSYIAGADTQYF. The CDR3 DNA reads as TGTGCCAGCAGTTACATAGCCGGGGCAGATACGCAGTATTTT.

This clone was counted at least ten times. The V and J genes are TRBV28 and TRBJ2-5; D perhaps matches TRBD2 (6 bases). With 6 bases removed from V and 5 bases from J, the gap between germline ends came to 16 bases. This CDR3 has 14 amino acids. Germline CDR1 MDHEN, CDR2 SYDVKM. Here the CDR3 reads CASSGRGVRETQYF. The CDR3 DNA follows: TGTGCCAGCAGCGGACGCGGGGTTCGGGAGACCCAGTACTTC.

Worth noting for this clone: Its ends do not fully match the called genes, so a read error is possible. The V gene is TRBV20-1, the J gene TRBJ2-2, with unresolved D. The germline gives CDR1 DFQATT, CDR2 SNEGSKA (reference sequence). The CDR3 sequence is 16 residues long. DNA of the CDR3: TGCAGTTCTAGAGATCAGCTCGCCTCGAACACCGGGGAGCTGTTTTTT. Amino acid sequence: CSSRDQLASNTGELFF.

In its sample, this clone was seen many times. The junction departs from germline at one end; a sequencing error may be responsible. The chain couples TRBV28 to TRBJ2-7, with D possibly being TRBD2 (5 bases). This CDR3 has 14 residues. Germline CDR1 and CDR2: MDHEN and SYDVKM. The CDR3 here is CASSLDRRTYEQCF. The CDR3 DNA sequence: TGTGCCAGCAGTTTGGATCGTCGGACTTACGAGCAGTGCTTC.

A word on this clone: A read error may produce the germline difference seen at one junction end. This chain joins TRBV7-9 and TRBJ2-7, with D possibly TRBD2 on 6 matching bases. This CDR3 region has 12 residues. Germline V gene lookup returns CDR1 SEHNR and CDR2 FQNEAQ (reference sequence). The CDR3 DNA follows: TGTGCCAGCATCGGGGGACTCTACGAGCAGGACTTC. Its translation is CASIGGLYEQDF. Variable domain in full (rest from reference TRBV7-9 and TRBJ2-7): DTGVSQNPRHKITKRGQNVTFRCDPISEHNRLYWYRQTLGQGPEFLTYFQNEAQLEKSRLLSDRFSAERPKGSFSTLEIQRTEQGDSAMYLCASIGGLYEQDFGPGTRLTVT.

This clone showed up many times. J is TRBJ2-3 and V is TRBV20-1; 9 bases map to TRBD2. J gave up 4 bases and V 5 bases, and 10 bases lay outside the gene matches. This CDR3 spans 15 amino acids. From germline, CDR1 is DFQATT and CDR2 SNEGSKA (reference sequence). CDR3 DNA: TGCAGTGCTGGACATAGCGGGAGACTCTCAGATACGCAGTATTTT. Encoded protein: CSAGHSGRLSDTQYF.

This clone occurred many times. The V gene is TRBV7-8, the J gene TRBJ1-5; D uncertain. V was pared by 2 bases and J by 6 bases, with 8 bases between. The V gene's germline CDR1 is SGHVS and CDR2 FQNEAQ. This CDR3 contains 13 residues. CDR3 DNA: TGTGCCAGCAGCTTAAAAGGGCGTCAGCCCCAGCATTTT. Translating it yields CASSLKGRQPQHF.